This T cell receptor beta chain emerged from a study of Ad26.COV2.S vaccination and SARS-CoV-2 variants. Study-wide context: It was the COV1001 Ad26.COV2.S trial arm that included the donor. Study-wide findings and caveats: The TCR-based breadth and depth measures might underestimate overall T cell responses.

Using immunoSEQ multiplex PCR, the repertoire was profiled, and TCRdb retains in-frame clones only, with some absent. Here the sample spans approximately 280,000 clones, about 89% being singletons. Treatment noted: some 20 received Ad26.COV2.S at low or high dose, single or two shots; about 5 received placebo; per-sample allocation not given. Samples came from day 63 after the first vaccine or placebo injection. An Ad26 vector that expressed Wuhan-strain SARS-CoV-2 spike constituted the vaccine. Comments on this clone: Its antigen is still unknown.

This TCR was recovered from a person aged 18-65 years who received the Ad26.COV2.S COVID-19 vaccine or a placebo. The sequences come from peripheral blood, collected in a trial of Ad26.COV2.S vaccine versus placebo.

In DNA form, the CDR3 reads TGTGCCACCAGCAGAGATAGAGCGTATGGCTACACCTTC. It codes for CATSRDRAYGYTF. The V and J genes are TRBV15 and TRBJ1-2; D is unclear. V was pared by 0 bases and J by 5 bases, with 7 bases between. Germline V gene lookup returns CDR1 LNHNV and CDR2 YYDKDF (reference sequence). This CDR3 is built from 13 residues.